This T cell receptor beta chain was found in a study of T cells after yellow fever vaccination. Template switching by 5'RACE produced TCR cDNA, adding a universal primer site and UMIs. TCRdb reprocessed the 5' RACE reads via MiXCR and lists one record per CDR3 protein. The sample consists of around 310,000 distinct CDR3 sequences, 8.7% of them appearing once. Trimming removed 0 bases at V and 5 bases at J, with 5 bases between. There are 13 residues in the CDR3. From germline, CDR1 is SGHRS and CDR2 YFSETQ. In this sample, this clonotype turned up many times. The antigen is undetermined. Study-level results: Primary-vaccination clones mostly resurfaced post-booster (nearly 97% CD4, approximately 90% CD8).

Sample: PBMCs, taken on the day of the first yellow fever vaccination. The chain is built from TRBV5-1 and TRBJ2-2; D is ambiguous. The receptor's source is a man between 18 and 29 years old who received the YFV17D yellow fever vaccine. The CDR3 nucleotides are TGCGCCAGCAGCTTGGATCTGACCGGGGAGCTGTTTTTT. Encoded protein: CASSLDLTGELFF.